A single sample is the source of the 16 T cell receptor beta chains below, sequenced in a study of T cells in Graves' hyperthyroidism and ophthalmopathy. It was RNA transcripts that yielded the amplified TCR beta CDR3 regions. Carried out on the TCR CDR3, a first-round RT-PCR used the HTBI primer set. TCRdb reanalysed the multiplex PCR reads using MiXCR and keeps one entry per CDR3 protein. The profile shows about 690,000 distinct CDR3 sequences, roughly 17% of them singletons. Sequences were obtained from blood. The receptors shown here come from a man aged 50 or older with Graves' hyperthyroidism.

The chain joins TRBV4-1 to TRBJ2-1, with D perhaps matching TRBD1 (5 bases). The V end lost 2 bases, the J end lost 9 bases, and 17 bases lay between the germline ends. Germline V lookup: CDR1 MGHRA, CDR2 YSYEKL. The CDR3 is made up of 15 amino acids. In nucleotides, the CDR3 is TGCGCCAGCAGCCAAAGCGACAGAAAGGGCGGTGAGCAGTTCTTC. It is translated as CASSQSDRKGGEQFF.

The CDR3: CASSWGPSEVNEQFF. The CDR3 nucleotides read TGCGCCAGCTCCTGGGGGCCTAGCGAAGTCAATGAGCAGTTCTTC. J is TRBJ2-1 and V is TRBV5-1; D possibly uses TRBD1 or TRBD2 (6 bases each). This CDR3 contains 15 residues. V was pared by 7 bases and J by 6 bases, with 20 bases between. Germline V gene lookup returns CDR1 SGHRS and CDR2 YFSETQ. The full variable domain, its missing parts supplied by reference TRBV5-1 and TRBJ2-1, is KAGVTQTPRYLIKTRGQQVTLSCSPISGHRSVSWYQQTPGQGLQFLFEYFSETQRNKGNFPGRFSGRQFSNSRSEMNVSTLELGDSALYLCASSWGPSEVNEQFFGPGTRLTVL.

This clonotype was picked up a small number of times. The rearrangement links TRBV30 to TRBJ2-3; 7 nucleotides line up with TRBD2. Germline CDR1 is GTSNPN and CDR2 is SVGIG (reference sequence). CDR3 size: 16 residues. Trimming took 2 bases from V and 1 from J; bases not matched to a gene: 9. The CDR3 coding sequence is TGTGCCTGGAGTCTTATTTGGGGGGGAGGCACAGATACGCAGTATTTT. It codes for CAWSLIWGGGTDTQYF.

V is TRBV12-3 or TRBV12-4 and J is TRBJ1-4, with unresolved D. The CDR3 has 12 residues. Between the trimmed V and J ends, which lost 4 bases and 5 bases, there was a span of 5 bases. CDR3 in amino acids: CASSSNNEKLFF. CDR3 nucleotide sequence: TGTGCCAGCAGTTCTAACAATGAAAAACTGTTTTTT.

This clonotype was seen a few times. V gene TRBV6-1 combines with J gene TRBJ2-1; 10 bases are a match to TRBD2. J lost 10 bases, V lost 7 bases, and 13 bases had no gene match. Germline V gene sequence: CDR1 MNHNS, CDR2 SASEGT. There are 15 residues in the CDR3. In DNA, the CDR3 is TGTGCCAGCACCGTTACGGGAACTAGCGGGGCGGAGCAGTTCTTC. Translated: CASTVTGTSGAEQFF.

V usage is TRBV12-3 or TRBV12-4 and J usage is TRBJ1-1, with 8 bases fitting TRBD1. This CDR3 region has 13 residues. The V and J ends lost 4 bases and 11 bases, in that order; junction bases with no gene match: 9. The CDR3 region is CASSSRTGREAFF. The CDR3 DNA follows: TGTGCCAGCAGTTCAAGGACAGGGAGGGAGGCTTTCTTT.

This chain connects TRBV4-3 to TRBJ2-1; the match to TRBD2 covers 8 bases. This CDR3 has 16 amino acids. The junction had 3 bases not matched to a gene; V was cut back by 2 bases and J by 0 bases. From germline, CDR1 is LGHNA and CDR2 YSLEER. The DNA of the CDR3 is TGCGCCAGCAGCCAATCAAGCGGGAGCTCCTACAATGAGCAGTTCTTC. This gives the protein CASSQSSGSSYNEQFF.

This clonotype showed up just once. The chain carries TRBV12-3 or TRBV12-4 and TRBJ2-1, with TRBD2 matching over 11 bases. The CDR3 contains 14 residues. V gave up 11 bases and J gave up 9 bases; unmatched junction bases: 12. CDR3 residues: CACRLAGGPGEQFF. CDR3 coding DNA: TGTGCCTGTAGATTAGCGGGAGGGCCTGGTGAGCAGTTCTTC.

At least ten counts were recorded for this clonotype. This rearrangement joins TRBV6-5 to TRBJ2-3, with TRBD2 matching 10 bases. Germline V gives CDR1 MNHEY, CDR2 SVGAGI. The trim removed 2 bases at V and 3 bases at J, leaving 11 bases unmatched. This CDR3 spans 18 amino acids. The CDR3 sequence is CASSYGGIAGGSTDTQYF. For the CDR3, the DNA is TGTGCCAGCAGTTACGGGGGGATAGCGGGGGGTTCAACAGATACGCAGTATTTT.

The chain has TRBV6-2 or TRBV6-3 and TRBJ2-1; perhaps TRBD1 as D (5 bases). V gave up 0 bases and J gave up 8 bases, with 11 bases separating them. CDR1 and CDR2 from the germline V gene are MNHEY and SVGEGT. The CDR3 runs 14 residues. The CDR3 reads CASSYSGRAYEQFF. CDR3 DNA sequence: TGTGCCAGCAGTTACTCGGGCAGGGCTTATGAGCAGTTCTTC.

The table lists this clonotype with many counts. The chain uses TRBV3-1 and TRBJ2-5; 10 bases fit TRBD1. The CDR3 contains 14 residues. The germline V gene encodes CDR1 LGHDT and CDR2 YNNKEL (reference sequence). The V and J ends lost 7 bases and 5 bases, in that order; junction bases with no gene match: 7. This chain's CDR3 is CASNRQGALETQYF. CDR3 in DNA: TGTGCCAGCAACCGACAGGGGGCATTGGAGACCCAGTACTTC.

This clonotype was observed at least ten times. The chain uses TRBV28 and TRBJ1-4, with unresolved D. In germline, CDR1 is MDHEN, CDR2 SYDVKM. The CDR3 spans 14 residues. The germline V and J ends were trimmed by 3 bases and 8 bases, with 13 bases remaining between them. CDR3: CASSFRGVGEKLFF. The CDR3, as DNA: TGTGCCAGCAGTTTCCGGGGAGTGGGAGAAAAACTGTTTTTT.

V gene TRBV5-1 combines with J gene TRBJ1-1; D might be TRBD1 (6 bases). CDR3 length: 13 amino acids. Trimming shortened V by 4 bases and J by 9 bases, and 16 bases separated the two germline ends. The germline V gene encodes CDR1 SGHRS and CDR2 YFSETQ. The CDR3 is CASSPDEGGKAFF. CDR3 in DNA: TGCGCCAGCAGCCCGGACGAGGGGGGCAAAGCTTTCTTT.

This clonotype has ten or more counts. The chain has TRBV28 and TRBJ1-1; D gene ambiguous. The CDR3 runs 14 residues. Germline CDR1 and CDR2: MDHEN and SYDVKM. V lost 6 bases to trimming and J lost 1 base, with 12 bases between them. CDR3 sequence reads: CASSLPYRNTEAFF. The CDR3 DNA reads as TGTGCCAGCAGCCTACCTTATCGGAACACTGAAGCTTTCTTT.

In this sample, this clonotype turned up a few times. The chain combines TRBV30 with TRBJ2-5, with 12 bases aligning to TRBD1. CDR1 GTSNPN and CDR2 SVGIG come from the germline V gene (reference sequence). The CDR3 has 15 amino acids. After removal of 6 bases from V and 5 bases from J, the junction contained 10 bases not matched to a gene. CDR3 DNA: TGTGCCTGCAGACCGGGACAGGGGGCTTCGGAGACCCAGTACTTC. Residues: CACRPGQGASETQYF.

This clonotype has a count of ten or more. The chain couples TRBV6-2 or TRBV6-3 to TRBJ2-1; tentative D call: TRBD2 (5 bases). V lost 0 bases to trimming and J lost 4 bases, with 7 bases between them. Germline CDR1 and CDR2: MNHEY and SVGEGT. The CDR3 sequence is 14 residues long. CDR3 region: CASSYSEVYNEQFF. Written as DNA, the CDR3 is TGTGCCAGCAGTTACTCGGAGGTTTACAATGAGCAGTTCTTC.